The table lists the clone carrying this T cell receptor (beta chain) with a few counts. TCRdb ran MiXCR on the RACE reads and lists one entry per CDR3 protein. The table lists more than 90,000 distinct CDR3 sequences, about an eighth of them singletons. There are 16 residues in the CDR3. CDR1 KGHSH and CDR2 LQKENI come from the germline V gene. V gave up 2 bases and J gave up 3 bases, with 14 bases separating them. This entry comes from a study of human T cells and chemical hapten exposure. Study as a whole: Patch tests applied 0.01% DPC to the upper back, read at 6 days.

Time point meaning: patch test 2, 6 weeks after DPC sensitization. As for treatment: therapeutic diphenylcyclopropenone sensitization with weekly scalp DPC. This specimen consisted of whole blood, obtained in connection with sensitization to the hapten diphenylcyclopropenone (DPC). The chain links TRBV18 to TRBJ1-5, with D perhaps TRBD1 (6 bases). This clonotype originated in a woman in her thirties or forties with alopecia areata. Some clones in this sample may be carry-over from other donors' samples. CDR3 nucleotide sequence: TGTGCCAGCTCACCAGGTGGACAGACCTTCAATCAGCCCCAGCATTTT. This encodes CASSPGGQTFNQPQHF.